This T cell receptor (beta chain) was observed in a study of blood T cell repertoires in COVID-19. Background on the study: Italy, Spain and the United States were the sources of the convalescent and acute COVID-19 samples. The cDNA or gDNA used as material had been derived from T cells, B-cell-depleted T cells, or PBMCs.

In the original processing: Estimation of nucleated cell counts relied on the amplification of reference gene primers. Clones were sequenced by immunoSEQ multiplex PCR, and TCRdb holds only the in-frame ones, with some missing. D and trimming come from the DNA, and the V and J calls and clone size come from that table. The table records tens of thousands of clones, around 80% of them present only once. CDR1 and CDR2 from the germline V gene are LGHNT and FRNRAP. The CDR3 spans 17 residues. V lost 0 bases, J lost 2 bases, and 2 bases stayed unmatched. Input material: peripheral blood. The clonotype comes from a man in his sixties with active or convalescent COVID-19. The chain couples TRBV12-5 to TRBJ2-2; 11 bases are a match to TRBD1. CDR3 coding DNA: TGTGCTAGTGGTTTGGTAGGGACAGGGGGAAACACCGGGGAGCTGTTTTTT. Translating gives CASGLVGTGGNTGELFF.